This T cell receptor (beta chain) came from a study of T cell responses to AZD1222 COVID-19 vaccine. Study information: Second doses at about 4 or about 12 weeks were pooled. Study observations and caveats: The number of AZD1222 recipients seropositive at baseline was only five or six. Vaccination with two AZD1222 doses was followed by a rise in Spike-specific TCR breadth and depth.

Germline loops: CDR1 LNHDA, CDR2 SQIVND (reference sequence). Trimming removed 8 bases at V and 4 bases at J, with 20 bases between. There are 15 residues in the CDR3. Method: immunoSEQ multiplex PCR; TCRdb's copy keeps in-frame clones and lacks some. The sample comprises about 150,000 clones, 90% of which are singletons, and 1.5% to 2% rests with the top ten. Turning to this clone: The antigen is unknown.

The chain uses TRBV19 and TRBJ1-1; unclear D gene. The specimen was peripheral blood, collected on day 0 of AZD1222 vaccination. The TCR comes from an adult in good health. CDR3 sequence: CASDEEDGVRTEAFF. In nucleotides, the CDR3 is TGTGCCAGTGACGAAGAGGACGGGGTTCGCACTGAAGCTTTCTTT.